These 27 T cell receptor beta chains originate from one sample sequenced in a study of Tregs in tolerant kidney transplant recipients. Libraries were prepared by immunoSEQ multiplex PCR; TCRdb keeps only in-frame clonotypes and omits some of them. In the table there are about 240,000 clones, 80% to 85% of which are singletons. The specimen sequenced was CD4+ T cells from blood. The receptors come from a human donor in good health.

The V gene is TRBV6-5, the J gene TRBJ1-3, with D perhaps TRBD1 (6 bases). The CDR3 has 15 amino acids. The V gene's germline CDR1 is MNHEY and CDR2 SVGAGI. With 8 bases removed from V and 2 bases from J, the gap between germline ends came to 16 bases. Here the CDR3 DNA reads TGTGCCAGCCGGGAAACAGGGAACCCTGGAAACACCATATATTTT. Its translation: CASRETGNPGNTIYF.

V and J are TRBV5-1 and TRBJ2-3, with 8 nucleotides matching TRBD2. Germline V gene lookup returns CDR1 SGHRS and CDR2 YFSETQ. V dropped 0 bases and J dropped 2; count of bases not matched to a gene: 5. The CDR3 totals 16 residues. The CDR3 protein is CASSLDSGTTTDTQYF. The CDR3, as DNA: TGCGCCAGCAGCTTGGATAGCGGGACGACCACAGATACGCAGTATTTT.

CDR3 residues: CAIRSDRGSYEQFF. The CDR3 region has the DNA TGTGCCATCAGATCGGACAGGGGGTCGTATGAGCAGTTCTTC. The V gene is TRBV10-3, the J gene TRBJ2-1; 10 positions match TRBD1. The CDR3 sequence is 14 residues long. Germline CDR1 and CDR2: ENHRY and SYGVKD. Germline trimming cut 6 bases from V and 8 bases from J; bases unmatched to any gene: 7.

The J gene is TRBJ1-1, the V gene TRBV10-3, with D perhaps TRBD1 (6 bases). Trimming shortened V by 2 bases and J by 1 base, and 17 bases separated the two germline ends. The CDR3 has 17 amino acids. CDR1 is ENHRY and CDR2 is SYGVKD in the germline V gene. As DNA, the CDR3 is TGTGCCATCAGTGAGCTAACAGGGAGGAGTAGGAACACTGAAGCTTTCTTT. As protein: CAISELTGRSRNTEAFF.

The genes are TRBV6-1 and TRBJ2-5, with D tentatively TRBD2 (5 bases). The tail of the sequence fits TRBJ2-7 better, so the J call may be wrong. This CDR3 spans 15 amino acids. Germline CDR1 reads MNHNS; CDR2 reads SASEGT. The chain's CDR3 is CASSEMEVSPYEQYF. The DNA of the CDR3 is TGTGCCAGCAGTGAAATGGAGGTCAGCCCCTACGAGCAGTACTTC.

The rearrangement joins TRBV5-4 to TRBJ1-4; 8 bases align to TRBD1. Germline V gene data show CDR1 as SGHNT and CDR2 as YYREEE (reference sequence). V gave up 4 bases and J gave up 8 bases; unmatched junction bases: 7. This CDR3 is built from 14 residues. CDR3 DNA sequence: TGTGCCAGCAGCCGAGGACAGGGTGGCGAAAAACTGTTTTTT. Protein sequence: CASSRGQGGEKLFF.

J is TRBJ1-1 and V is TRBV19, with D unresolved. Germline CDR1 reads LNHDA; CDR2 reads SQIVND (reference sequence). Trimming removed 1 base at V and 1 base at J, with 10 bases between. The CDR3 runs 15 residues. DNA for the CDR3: TGTGCCAGTAGTATAGGACGGGCAGGGAACACTGAAGCTTTCTTT. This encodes CASSIGRAGNTEAFF.

CDR3 sequence (DNA): TGTGCCAGCAGTTTGGGGGGTGATGCGTTGGGGCAGTACTTC. Amino acids: CASSLGGDALGQYF. The chain carries TRBV28 and TRBJ2-7, with D possibly matching TRBD2 (6 bases). This CDR3 spans 14 amino acids. The ends were cut back, 3 bases at V and 9 bases at J, with 18 bases in the middle. CDR1 and CDR2 from the germline V gene are MDHEN and SYDVKM.

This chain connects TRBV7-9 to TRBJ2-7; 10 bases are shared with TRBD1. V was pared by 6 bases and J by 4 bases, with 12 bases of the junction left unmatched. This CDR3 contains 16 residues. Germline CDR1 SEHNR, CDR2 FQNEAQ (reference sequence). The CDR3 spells CASRRTGGQGLYEQYF. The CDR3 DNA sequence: TGTGCCAGCAGAAGGACGGGGGGACAGGGGCTATACGAGCAGTACTTC.

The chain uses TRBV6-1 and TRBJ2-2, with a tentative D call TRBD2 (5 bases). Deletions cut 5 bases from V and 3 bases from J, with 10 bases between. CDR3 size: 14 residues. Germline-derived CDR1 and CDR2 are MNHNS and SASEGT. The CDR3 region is CASSILGDTGELFF. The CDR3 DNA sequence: TGTGCCAGCAGTATCCTGGGAGACACCGGGGAGCTGTTTTTT.

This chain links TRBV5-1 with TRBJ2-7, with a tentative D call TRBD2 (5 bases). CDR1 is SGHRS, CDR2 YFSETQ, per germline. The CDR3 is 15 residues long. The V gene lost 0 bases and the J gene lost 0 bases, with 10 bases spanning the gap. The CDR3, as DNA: TGCGCCAGCAGCTTGGGAGCGACTACCTCCTACGAGCAGTACTTC. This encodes CASSLGATTSYEQYF.

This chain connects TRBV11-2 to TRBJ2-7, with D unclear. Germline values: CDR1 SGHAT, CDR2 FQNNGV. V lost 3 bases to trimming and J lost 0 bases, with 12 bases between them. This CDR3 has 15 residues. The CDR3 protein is CASSLAGLDSYEQYF. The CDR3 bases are TGTGCCAGCAGCTTGGCAGGTCTAGACTCCTACGAGCAGTACTTC.

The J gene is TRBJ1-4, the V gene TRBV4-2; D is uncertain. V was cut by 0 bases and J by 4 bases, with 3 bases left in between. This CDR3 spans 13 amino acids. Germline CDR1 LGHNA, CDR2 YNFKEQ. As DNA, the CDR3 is TGTGCCAGCAGCCAAGAGTGTAATGAAAAACTGTTTTTT. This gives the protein CASSQECNEKLFF.

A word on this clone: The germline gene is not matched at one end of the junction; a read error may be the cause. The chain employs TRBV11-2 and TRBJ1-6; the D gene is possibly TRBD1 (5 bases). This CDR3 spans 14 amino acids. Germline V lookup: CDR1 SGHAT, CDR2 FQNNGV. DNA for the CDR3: TGTGCCAGCAGCTTTCTTTTGGGGGATTCATCCCTCCACTTT. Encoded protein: CASSFLLGDSSLHF.

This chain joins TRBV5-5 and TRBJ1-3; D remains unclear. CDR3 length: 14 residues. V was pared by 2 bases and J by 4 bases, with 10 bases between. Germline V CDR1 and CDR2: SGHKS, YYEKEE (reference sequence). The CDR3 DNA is TGTGCCAGCAGCTTTGGCAGTTCGGGAAACACCATATATTTT. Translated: CASSFGSSGNTIYF.

The CDR3 sequence is CASSGVSGYTF. The CDR3 bases are TGTGCCAGCTCAGGCGTTTCTGGCTACACCTTC. The chain recombines TRBV6-6 with TRBJ1-2; no clear D. V shed 8 bases and J shed 7 bases, with 11 bases lying between them. CDR1 MNHNY and CDR2 SVGAGI come from the germline V gene (reference sequence). CDR3 length: 11 amino acids.

As DNA, the CDR3 is TGTGCCAGCAGGTGGACAGGGGACTATGGCTACACCTTC. It translates to CASRWTGDYGYTF. The chain joins TRBV27 to TRBJ1-2; 9 bases are a match to TRBD1. J was trimmed by 3 bases and V by 6 bases; bases with no gene match: 2. The V gene's germline CDR1 is MNHEY and CDR2 SMNVEV (reference sequence). The CDR3 length is 13 residues.

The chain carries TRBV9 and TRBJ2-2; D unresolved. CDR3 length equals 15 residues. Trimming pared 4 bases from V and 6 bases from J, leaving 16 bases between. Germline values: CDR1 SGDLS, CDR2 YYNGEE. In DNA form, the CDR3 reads TGTGCCAGCAGCAGTTATTCTGTTAGGTCCGGGGAGCTGTTTTTT. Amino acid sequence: CASSSYSVRSGELFF.

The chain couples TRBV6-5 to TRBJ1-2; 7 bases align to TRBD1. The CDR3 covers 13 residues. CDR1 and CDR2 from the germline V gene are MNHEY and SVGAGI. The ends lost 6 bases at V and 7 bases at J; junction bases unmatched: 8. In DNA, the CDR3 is TGTGCCAGCAGGAGCGACAGGGCCAGTGGCTACACCTTC. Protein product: CASRSDRASGYTF.

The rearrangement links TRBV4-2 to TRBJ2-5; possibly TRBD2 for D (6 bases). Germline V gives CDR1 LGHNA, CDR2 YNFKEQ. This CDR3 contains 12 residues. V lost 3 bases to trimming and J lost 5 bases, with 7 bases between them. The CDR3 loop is CASSQGGETQYF. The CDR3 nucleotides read TGTGCCAGCAGCCAGGGAGGTGAGACCCAGTACTTC.

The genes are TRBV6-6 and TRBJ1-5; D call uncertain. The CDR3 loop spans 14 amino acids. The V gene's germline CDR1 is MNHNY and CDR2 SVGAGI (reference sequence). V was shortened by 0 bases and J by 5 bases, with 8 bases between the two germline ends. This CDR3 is CASSYSSADQPQHF. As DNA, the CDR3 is TGTGCCAGCAGTTACTCGAGCGCTGATCAGCCCCAGCATTTT.

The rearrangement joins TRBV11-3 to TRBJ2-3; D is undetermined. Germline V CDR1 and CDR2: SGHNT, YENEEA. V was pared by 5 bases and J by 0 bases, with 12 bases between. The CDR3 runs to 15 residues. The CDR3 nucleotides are TGTGCCAGCAGCCCAAGCAGAGTTAGCACAGATACGCAGTATTTT. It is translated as CASSPSRVSTDTQYF.

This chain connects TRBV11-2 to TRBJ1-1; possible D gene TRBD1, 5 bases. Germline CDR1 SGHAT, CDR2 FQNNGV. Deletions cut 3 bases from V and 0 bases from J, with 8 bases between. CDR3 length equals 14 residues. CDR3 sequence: CASSFSGMNTEAFF. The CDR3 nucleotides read TGTGCCAGCAGCTTTTCAGGGATGAACACTGAAGCTTTCTTT.

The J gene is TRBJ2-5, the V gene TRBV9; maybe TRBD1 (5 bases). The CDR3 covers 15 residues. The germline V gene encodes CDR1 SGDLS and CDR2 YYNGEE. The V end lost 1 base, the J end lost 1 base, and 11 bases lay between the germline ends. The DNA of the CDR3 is TGTGCCAGCAGCGTAAGGGGTTTTTCCCAAGAGACCCAGTACTTC. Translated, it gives CASSVRGFSQETQYF.

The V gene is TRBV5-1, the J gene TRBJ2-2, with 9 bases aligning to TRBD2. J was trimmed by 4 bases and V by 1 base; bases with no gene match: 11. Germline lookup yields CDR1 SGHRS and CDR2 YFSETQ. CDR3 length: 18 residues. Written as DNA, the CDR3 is TGCGCCAGCAGCTTGTCGACTAGCGGTCGATCCATCACCGGGGAGCTGTTTTTT. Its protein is CASSLSTSGRSITGELFF.

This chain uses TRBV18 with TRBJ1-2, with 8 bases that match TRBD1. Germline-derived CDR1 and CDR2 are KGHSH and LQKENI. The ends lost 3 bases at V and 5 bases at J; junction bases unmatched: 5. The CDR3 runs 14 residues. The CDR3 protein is CASSPLDREYGYTF. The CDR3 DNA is TGTGCCAGCTCACCGCTGGACAGGGAGTATGGCTACACCTTC.

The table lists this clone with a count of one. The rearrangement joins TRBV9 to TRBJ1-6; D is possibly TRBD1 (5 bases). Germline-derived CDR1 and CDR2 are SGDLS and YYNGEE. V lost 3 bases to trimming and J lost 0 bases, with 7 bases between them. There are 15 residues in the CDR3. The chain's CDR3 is CASSGQSSYNSPLHF. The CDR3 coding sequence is TGTGCCAGCAGCGGACAGAGCTCCTATAATTCACCCCTCCACTTT.